The present TCR beta chain was sequenced within a study of blood T cell repertoires in COVID-19. On the study more broadly: The study drew acute and convalescent COVID-19 samples from the United States, Italy and Spain. Sources were T cells, B-cell-depleted T cells, or PBMCs; the material itself was cDNA or gDNA.

Source study methods: Reference gene primer amplification yielded estimated nucleated cell counts. Some clones are missing from TCRdb's copy, which holds only in-frame ones; the method was immunoSEQ multiplex PCR. V, J and clone size are taken as reported in that table, and D and trimming were inferred from the DNA itself. The table includes 120,000 or so clones, over 60% detected once. The CDR3 is 12 amino acids. Germline V gene data show CDR1 as LGHDT and CDR2 as YNNKEL (reference sequence). V was clipped by 7 bases and J by 4 bases, with 7 bases between them. The chain links TRBV3-1 (or the pseudogene TRBV3-2) to TRBJ2-2, with D uncertain. The sample taken for sequencing was peripheral blood. The receptor comes from a woman at least 80 years old with acute or convalescent COVID-19. The CDR3: CASTRVTGELFF. The CDR3 nucleotides are TGTGCCAGCACAAGAGTCACCGGGGAGCTGTTTTTT.